The 4 T cell receptor beta chains in this list originate from one sample, sequenced in a study of shared clonotypes between healthy human individuals. Data came from immunoSEQ multiplex PCR; TCRdb stores just in-frame clones and leaves some out. The repertoire consists of under 1 million clones, with 80% to 95% occurring once and the leading ten covering around 24%. Positive CCR7 selection of CD45RO-negative cells yielded the naive CD8 cells, and terminally differentiated effector memory CD45RA+ cells were excluded. Sequenced material: naive CD8+ T cells sorted from blood. These receptors all come from a man aged 30 to 45 in good health.

On this clone: Other nucleotide sequences in the sample specify the same CDR3. The rearrangement joins TRBV27 to TRBJ2-7; 10 nucleotides line up with TRBD2. Unmatched junction bases numbered 8, after V lost 2 bases and J lost 4 bases. CDR1 and CDR2 from the germline V gene are MNHEY and SMNVEV (reference sequence). The CDR3 is 16 residues long. Here the CDR3 DNA reads TGTGCCAGCAGTTTAAATGGGCTAGCGGGAGTGTACGAGCAGTACTTC. This gives the protein CASSLNGLAGVYEQYF.

The chain has TRBV6-5 and TRBJ2-3; a possible D gene is TRBD2 (6 bases). The CDR3 covers 16 residues. In germline, CDR1 is MNHEY, CDR2 SVGAGI. V lost 1 base, J lost 0 bases, and 11 bases lay in between. DNA of the CDR3: TGTGCCAGCAGTTACTGGGCGGGAACTAGCACAGATACGCAGTATTTT. Its translation is CASSYWAGTSTDTQYF.

The chain is built from TRBV5-4 and TRBJ2-7; D may be TRBD1 (6 bases). Germline V gives CDR1 SGHNT, CDR2 YYREEE (reference sequence). CDR3 length equals 14 residues. The germline V and J ends were trimmed by 5 bases and 4 bases, with 16 bases remaining between them. The CDR3 nucleotides are TGTGCCAGCAGTATTCCGGGACAAGAATACGAGCAGTACTTC. Its protein is CASSIPGQEYEQYF.

The chain joins TRBV6-1 to TRBJ1-4, with D unresolved. The ends were cut back, 5 bases at V and 7 bases at J, with 14 bases in the middle. The germline gives CDR1 MNHNS, CDR2 SASEGT. CDR3 length equals 14 residues. The CDR3 coding sequence is TGTGCCAGCAGTACCCCGGCGGACGGTGAAAAACTGTTTTTT. The encoded protein is CASSTPADGEKLFF.